Given below is one T cell receptor (beta chain) in context. The sample comes from a study of blood T cell repertoires in COVID-19. The overall study: Nucleic acid was either cDNA or gDNA, and it came from T cells, B-cell-depleted T cells, or PBMCs.

Libraries were prepared by immunoSEQ multiplex PCR; TCRdb keeps only in-frame clonotypes and omits some of them. The data contain 110,000 to 150,000 clones, roughly nine tenths of them singletons. Germline V gene sequence: CDR1 ENHRY, CDR2 SYGVKD. Trimming at V came to 8 bases and at J to 9 bases, leaving 2 bases not matched to a gene. There are 11 residues in the CDR3. The V gene is TRBV10-3, the J gene TRBJ2-1; 9 nucleotides agree with TRBD2. The sample was peripheral blood. The sequence came from a woman aged 55 to 70 with active COVID-19. The CDR3 loop reads CAIRGRGEQFF. DNA for the CDR3: TGTGCCATCCGCGGGAGGGGTGAGCAGTTCTTC.